This T cell receptor beta chain stems from a study of cytomegalovirus exposure and HLA in healthy donors. General observations from the study: Among TCR sequences, most were rare, though some public TCRs appeared in many donors.

Germline assignment: CDR1 MGHRA and CDR2 YSYEKL. The CDR3 length is 17 residues. The ends lost 0 bases at V and 4 bases at J; junction bases unmatched: 9. On this clone: Its matching antigen is unknown.

Profiled with immunoSEQ multiplex PCR; TCRdb holds only in-frame clones, not every one. Found here are around 150,000 clones, approximately 88% of them singletons; the top ten hold 3.3%. The chain carries TRBV4-1 and TRBJ2-1; 7 bases agree with TRBD2. What was sequenced was PBMCs. The clonotype comes from a woman aged 18 to 35 in good health and CMV-seropositive. The DNA for the CDR3 is TGCGCCAGCAGCCAAGATGGGAGCGGGGCCGCGTACAATGAGCAGTTCTTC. Its protein is CASSQDGSGAAYNEQFF.